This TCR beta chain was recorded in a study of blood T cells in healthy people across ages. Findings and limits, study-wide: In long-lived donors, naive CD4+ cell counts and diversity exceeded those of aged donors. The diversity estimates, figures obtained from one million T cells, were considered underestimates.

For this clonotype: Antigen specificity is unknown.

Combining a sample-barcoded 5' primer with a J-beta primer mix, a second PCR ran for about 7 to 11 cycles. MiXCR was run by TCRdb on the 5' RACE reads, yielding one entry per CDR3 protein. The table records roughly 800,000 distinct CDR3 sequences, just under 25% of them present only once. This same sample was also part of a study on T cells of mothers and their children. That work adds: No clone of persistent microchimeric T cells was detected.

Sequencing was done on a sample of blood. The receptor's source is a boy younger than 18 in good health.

The CDR3 DNA follows: TGTGCCAGCAGCGCAAACAGGGGGCCCTCCTACGAGCAGTACTTC. Protein product: CASSANRGPSYEQYF. V is TRBV7-3 and J is TRBJ2-5; 9 bases align to TRBD1. The end of the DNA fits TRBJ2-7 better, so the J call may be wrong. Looked up from germline, CDR1 is SGHTA and CDR2 is FQGTGA. The CDR3 sequence is 15 residues long.